The rows below give T cell receptor beta chains drawn from one sample of a study of T cell responses to AZD1222 COVID-19 vaccine. The method was immunoSEQ multiplex PCR; TCRdb's version includes in-frame clones alone and lacks a portion of them. The table shows 150,000 to 200,000 clones, with under 95% occurring only once. This sample comprised peripheral blood, obtained 28 days after the second AZD1222 dose. The receptors were sampled from an adult who received the AZD1222 COVID-19 vaccine. Each CDR3 is given with its conserved first and last residue. The D gene is left open where the match is weak. Only part of the rows carry a size: once, few, many, or a class if the clone is expanded.

>TRBV5-5|TRBD2|NA|TRBJ2-7
TGTGCCAGCAGCTTCTCCGGGGGGAGTCACGAGCAGTACTTC
CASSFSGGSHEQYF
>TRBV18|NA|NA|TRBJ2-5
TGTGCCAGCTCACCGGGGGGAGAGACCCAGTACTTC
CASSPGGETQYF
>TRBV11-3|NA|NA|TRBJ1-1
TGTGCCAGCAGCCCTCCTGGCACGAACACTGAAGCTTTCTTT
CASSPPGTNTEAFF
>TRBV25-1|NA|NA|TRBJ1-1
TGTGCCAGCAGTGCCCGGGCAGTCGGTGAAGCTTTCTTT
CASSARAVGEAFF
>TRBV5-1|TRBD2|once|TRBJ2-1
TGCGCCAGCAGCCTGAGGACTAGCGGGAGCTCCTACAATGAGCAGTTCTTC
CASSLRTSGSSYNEQFF
>TRBV12-3/TRBV12-4|NA|NA|TRBJ1-1
TGTGCCAGCAGTTTTGCAGACACTGAAGCTTTCTTT
CASSFADTEAFF
>TRBV4-3|TRBD1|NA|TRBJ1-2
TGCGCCAGCAGCCAAGATGGAGACAGGGGGCTGAATGGCTACACCTTC
CASSQDGDRGLNGYTF
>TRBV6-5|NA|NA|TRBJ1-4
TGTGCCAGCAGTTACTTAGGGGAGAAACTGGAAAAACTGTTTTTT
CASSYLGEKLEKLFF
>TRBV28|TRBD2|NA|TRBJ2-7
TGTGCCAGCAGTTCCCCGGGGGGGAGTCACGAGCAGTACTTC
CASSSPGGSHEQYF
>TRBV30|NA|NA|TRBJ1-1
TGTGCCTGGAGTGCGGGGACCAACACTGAAGCTTTCTTT
CAWSAGTNTEAFF
>TRBV7-8|NA|NA|TRBJ2-1
TGTGCCAGCAGCCCACATAACCGGGAACTACGTATCTTC
CASSPHNRELRIF